This TCR beta chain comes out of a study of type 1 and type 2 diabetes patients. Study details: T cells were magnetically sorted from PBMCs as CD4+ or CD8+ subsets.

The V gene's germline CDR1 is MGHRA and CDR2 YSYEKL. The CDR3 loop spans 17 amino acids. The V end lost 0 bases, the J end lost 9 bases, and 21 bases lay between the germline ends. PCR was run on genomic DNA. The TCR beta CDR3 region was amplified using 30 forward and 13 reverse primers. TCRdb itself ran the multiplex PCR reads through MiXCR, one entry per CDR3 protein. This sample carries approximately 260,000 distinct CDR3 sequences, over 45% of them seen once, and the ten largest clones take roughly 15%. Diabetic patients met standard criteria for type 1 or type 2 diabetes. Other autoimmune diseases and infections within the past four weeks excluded donors.

Sequencing was carried out using peripheral blood mononuclear cells (PBMCs). The rearrangement joins TRBV4-1 to TRBJ2-1; unclear D gene. The clonotype originates from a man between 18 and 35 years old with type 2 diabetes. The chain's CDR3 is CASSQDGTSTTRVEQFF. The CDR3 DNA sequence: TGCGCCAGCAGCCAAGATGGTACCTCCACCACTCGCGTTGAGCAGTTCTTC.